This TCR beta chain was identified during a study of patients and donors after allogeneic stem cell transplantation. Deletions cut 6 bases from V and 4 bases from J, with 25 bases between. The germline gives CDR1 DFQATT, CDR2 SNEGSKA (reference sequence). CDR3 size: 17 residues. One entry per CDR3 protein, called by TCRdb with MiXCR from the RT-PCR reads. The profile shows roughly 880,000 distinct CDR3 sequences, roughly 18% of them singletons. What was sequenced was blood, either unsorted or a sorted T cell fraction (not recorded which). The V call is TRBV20-1, the J call TRBJ2-1; possibly TRBD2 for D (7 bases). The receptor's source is a human donor who was either an allogeneic HSCT recipient or a stem cell or donor lymphocyte infusion donor (not recorded which). It is not recorded whose cells these are; they may come from a transplant donor. The DNA of the CDR3 is TGCAGTGCCCTCGATAGAGGGGGGCTAGCGGCTTACAATGAGCAGTTCTTC. Encoded protein: CSALDRGGLAAYNEQFF.